A single TCR beta chain is shown here with its context. The data stem from a study of blood T cell repertoires in COVID-19. Overall study: Italy, Spain and the United States were the sources of the convalescent and acute COVID-19 samples. PBMCs, B-cell-depleted T cells, or T cells were the source of the cDNA or gDNA that made up the material.

The CDR3 extends over 15 amino acids. The V and J ends lost 2 bases and 0 bases respectively, with 9 bases between them. Per the germline V gene, CDR1 is SGHAT and CDR2 is FQNNGV. Authors' analysis steps: The authors estimated nucleated cell counts from reference gene primer amplification. Method: immunoSEQ multiplex PCR; TCRdb's copy keeps in-frame clones and lacks some. That table furnishes V, J and clone size, whereas the DNA furnished D and trimming. The sample yields approximately 97,000 clones, about 85% seen once. The chain joins TRBV11-2 to TRBJ2-3, with a tentative D call TRBD1 (6 bases). The source of this sequence is a man aged 45 to 65 with active COVID-19. The sequenced sample was peripheral blood. The CDR3 region is CASSLRGQSTDTQYF. The CDR3 DNA reads TGTGCCAGCAGCTTACGGGGACAAAGCACAGATACGCAGTATTTT.